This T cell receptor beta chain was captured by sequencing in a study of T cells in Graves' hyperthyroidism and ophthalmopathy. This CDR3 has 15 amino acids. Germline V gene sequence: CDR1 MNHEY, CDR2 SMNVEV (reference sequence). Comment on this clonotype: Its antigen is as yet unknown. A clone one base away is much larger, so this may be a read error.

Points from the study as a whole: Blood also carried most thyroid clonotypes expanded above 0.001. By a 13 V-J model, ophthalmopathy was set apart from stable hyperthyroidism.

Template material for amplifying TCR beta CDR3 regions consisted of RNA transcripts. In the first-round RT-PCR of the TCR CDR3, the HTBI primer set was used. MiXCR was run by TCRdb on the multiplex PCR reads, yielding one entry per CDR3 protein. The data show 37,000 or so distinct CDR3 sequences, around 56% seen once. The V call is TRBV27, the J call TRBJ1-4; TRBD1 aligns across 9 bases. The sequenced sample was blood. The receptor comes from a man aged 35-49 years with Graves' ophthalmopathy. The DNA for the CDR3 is TGTGCCGGCAGTACCACAGGGGGCACTAATGAAAAACTGTTTTTT. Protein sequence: CAGSTTGGTNEKLFF.